The present T cell receptor (beta chain) was sequenced within a study of shared clonotypes between healthy human individuals. This clone has a single count. Its target is not known. The germline gives CDR1 SGHTA, CDR2 FQGTGA. This CDR3 contains 15 residues. Trimming removed 1 base from V and 0 bases from J, with 10 bases in between. All donors were healthy HIV-negative adults lacking recent acute infections or vaccinations. Donors were Caucasian adults residing in Nashville, Tennessee, USA. General study findings and limits: Researchers found naive subsets generally carried larger estimated richness than memory subsets.

In replicate PCRs of sorted subsets, 150 to 200 ng DNA, about 30,000 T cell genomes, was used. Sequencing used immunoSEQ multiplex PCR; TCRdb keeps in-frame clones, though not all of them. The sample includes 2 million to 2.5 million clones, almost 96% of them seen just once. Sequencing was done on a sample of naive CD4+ T cells sorted from blood. Documented subset: CD45RA+ positively selected. The chain has TRBV7-3 and TRBJ2-7, with D maybe TRBD1 (7 bases). The TCR was taken from a man in his late teens or twenties in good health. This CDR3 reads CASSLMQGGSYEQYF. CDR3 bases: TGTGCCAGCAGCTTAATGCAGGGGGGCTCCTACGAGCAGTACTTC.